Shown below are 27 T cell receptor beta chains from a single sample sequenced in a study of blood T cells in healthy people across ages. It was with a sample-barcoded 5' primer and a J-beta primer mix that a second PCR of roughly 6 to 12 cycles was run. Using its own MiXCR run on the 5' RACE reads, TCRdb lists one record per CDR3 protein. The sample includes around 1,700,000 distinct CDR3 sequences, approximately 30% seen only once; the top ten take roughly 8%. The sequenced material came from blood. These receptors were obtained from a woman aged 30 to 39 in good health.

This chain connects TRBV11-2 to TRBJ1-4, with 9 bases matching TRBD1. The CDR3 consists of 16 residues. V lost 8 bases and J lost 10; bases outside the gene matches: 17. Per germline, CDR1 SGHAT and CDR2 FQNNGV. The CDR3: CASRGQGSFGTGKLFF. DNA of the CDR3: TGTGCCAGCCGAGGACAGGGGTCCTTTGGGACTGGAAAACTGTTTTTT.

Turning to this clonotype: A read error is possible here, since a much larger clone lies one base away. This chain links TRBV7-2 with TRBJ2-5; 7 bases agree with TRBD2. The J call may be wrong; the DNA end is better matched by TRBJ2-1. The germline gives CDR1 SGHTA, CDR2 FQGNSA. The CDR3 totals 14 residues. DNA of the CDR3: TGTGCCAGCAGGGCGGGAGCCCAGGGAAATGAGCAGTTCTTC. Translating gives CASRAGAQGNEQFF.

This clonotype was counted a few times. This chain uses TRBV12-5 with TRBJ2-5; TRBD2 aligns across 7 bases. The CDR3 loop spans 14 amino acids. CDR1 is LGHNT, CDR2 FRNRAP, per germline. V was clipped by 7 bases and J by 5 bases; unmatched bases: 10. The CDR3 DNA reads TGTGCTAGTGCCCCCGACGGGAGGAGGGAGACCCAGTACTTC. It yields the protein CASAPDGRRETQYF.

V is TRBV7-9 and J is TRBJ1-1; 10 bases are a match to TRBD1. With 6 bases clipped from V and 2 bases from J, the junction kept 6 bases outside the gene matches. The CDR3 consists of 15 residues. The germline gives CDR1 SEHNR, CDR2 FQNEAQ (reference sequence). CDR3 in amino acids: CASRPQTGGNTEAFF. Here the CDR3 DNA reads TGTGCCAGCAGGCCCCAGACAGGGGGCAACACTGAAGCTTTCTTT.

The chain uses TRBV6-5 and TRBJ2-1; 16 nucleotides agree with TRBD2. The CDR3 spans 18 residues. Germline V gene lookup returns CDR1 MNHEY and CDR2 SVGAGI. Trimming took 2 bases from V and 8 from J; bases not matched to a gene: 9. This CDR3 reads CASSYAGTSGGAVDEQFF. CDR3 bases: TGTGCCAGCAGTTACGCCGGGACTAGCGGGGGGGCCGTGGATGAGCAGTTCTTC.

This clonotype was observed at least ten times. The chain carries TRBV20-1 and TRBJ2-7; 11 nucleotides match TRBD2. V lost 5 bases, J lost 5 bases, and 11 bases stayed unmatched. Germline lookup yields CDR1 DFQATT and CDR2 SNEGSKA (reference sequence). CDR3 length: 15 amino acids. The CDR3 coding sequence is TGCAGTGCTCTTTCCTCTAGCGGGGGGTACCACGAGCAGTACTTC. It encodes CSALSSSGGYHEQYF.

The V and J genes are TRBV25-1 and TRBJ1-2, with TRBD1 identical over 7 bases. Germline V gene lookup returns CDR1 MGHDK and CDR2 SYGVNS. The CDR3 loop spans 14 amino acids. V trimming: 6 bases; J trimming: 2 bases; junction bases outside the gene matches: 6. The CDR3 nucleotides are TGTGCCAGCAGGAGGGAAGGGGGCAACTATGGCTACACCTTC. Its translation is CASRREGGNYGYTF.

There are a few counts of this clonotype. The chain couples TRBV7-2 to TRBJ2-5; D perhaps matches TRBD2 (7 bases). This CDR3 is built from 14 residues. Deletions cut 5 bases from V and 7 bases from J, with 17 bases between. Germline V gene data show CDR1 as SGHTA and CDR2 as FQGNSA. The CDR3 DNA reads TGTGCCAGCAGCCCCTTGAGGGAGGGGGGGACCCAGTACTTC. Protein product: CASSPLREGGTQYF.

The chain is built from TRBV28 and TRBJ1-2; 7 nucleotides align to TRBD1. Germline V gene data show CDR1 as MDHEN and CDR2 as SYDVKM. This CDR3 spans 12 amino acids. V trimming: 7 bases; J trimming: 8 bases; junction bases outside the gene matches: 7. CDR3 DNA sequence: TGTGCCAGCACGGCAGGGGGTAACGGCTACACCTTC. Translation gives CASTAGGNGYTF.

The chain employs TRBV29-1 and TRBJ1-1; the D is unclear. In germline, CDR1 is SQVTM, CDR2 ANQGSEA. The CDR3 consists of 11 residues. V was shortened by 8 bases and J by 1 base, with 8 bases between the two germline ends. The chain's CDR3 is CSSEGNTEAFF. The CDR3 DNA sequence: TGCAGCTCCGAGGGGAACACTGAAGCTTTCTTT. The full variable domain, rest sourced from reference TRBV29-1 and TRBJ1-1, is SAVISQKPSRDICQRGTSLTIQCQVDSQVTMMFWYRQQPGQSLTLIATANQGSEATYESGFVIDKFPISRPNLTFSTLTVSNMSPEDSSIYLCSSEGNTEAFFGQGTRLTVV.

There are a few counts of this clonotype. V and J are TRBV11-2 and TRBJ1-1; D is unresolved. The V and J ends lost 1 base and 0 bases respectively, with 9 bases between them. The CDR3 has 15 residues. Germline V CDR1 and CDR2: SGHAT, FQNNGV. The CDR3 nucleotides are TGTGCCAGCAGCTTAGCAGGAATCATGAACACTGAAGCTTTCTTT. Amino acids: CASSLAGIMNTEAFF.

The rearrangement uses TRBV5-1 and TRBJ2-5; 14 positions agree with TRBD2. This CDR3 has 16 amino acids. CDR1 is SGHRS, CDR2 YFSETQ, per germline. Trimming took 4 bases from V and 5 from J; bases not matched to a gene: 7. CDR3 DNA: TGCGCCAGCAGCGTGGGGACTAGCGGGGGTGTGGAGACCCAGTACTTC. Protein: CASSVGTSGGVETQYF.

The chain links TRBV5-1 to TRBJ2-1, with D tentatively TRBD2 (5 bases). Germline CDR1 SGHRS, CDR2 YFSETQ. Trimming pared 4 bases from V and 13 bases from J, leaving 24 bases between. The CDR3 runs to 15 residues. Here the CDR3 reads CASSLTSGDLADQFF. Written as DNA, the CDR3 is TGCGCCAGCAGCCTTACTAGTGGGGATCTGGCGGATCAGTTCTTC.

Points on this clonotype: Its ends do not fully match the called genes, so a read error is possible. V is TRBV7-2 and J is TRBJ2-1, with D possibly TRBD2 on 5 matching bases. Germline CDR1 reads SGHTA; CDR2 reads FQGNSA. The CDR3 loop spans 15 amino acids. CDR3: CAISSRRSSYNEQFF. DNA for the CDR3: TGTGCCATCAGCTCGAGGAGGAGCTCCTACAATGAGCAGTTCTTC. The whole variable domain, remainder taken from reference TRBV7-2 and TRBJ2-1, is GAGVSQSPSNKVTEKGKDVELRCDPISGHTALYWYRQSLGQGLEFLIYFQGNSAPDKSGLPSDRFSAERTGGSVSTLTIQRTQQEDSAVYLCAISSRRSSYNEQFFGPGTRLTVL.

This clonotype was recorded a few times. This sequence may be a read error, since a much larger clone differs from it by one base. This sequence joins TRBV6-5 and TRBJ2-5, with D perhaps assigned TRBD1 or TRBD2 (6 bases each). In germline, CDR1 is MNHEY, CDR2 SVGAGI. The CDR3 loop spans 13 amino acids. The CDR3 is CVTGGPDGETQYF. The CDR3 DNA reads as TGTGTCACCGGGGGCCCGGATGGGGAGACCCAGTACTTC.

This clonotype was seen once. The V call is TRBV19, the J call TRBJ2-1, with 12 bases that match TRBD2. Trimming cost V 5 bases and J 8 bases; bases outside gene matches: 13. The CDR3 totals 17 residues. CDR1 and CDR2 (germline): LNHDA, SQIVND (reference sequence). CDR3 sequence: CASSLRTSGVLWYEQFF. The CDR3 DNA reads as TGTGCCAGTAGTCTGAGGACTAGCGGGGTTTTATGGTATGAGCAGTTCTTC.

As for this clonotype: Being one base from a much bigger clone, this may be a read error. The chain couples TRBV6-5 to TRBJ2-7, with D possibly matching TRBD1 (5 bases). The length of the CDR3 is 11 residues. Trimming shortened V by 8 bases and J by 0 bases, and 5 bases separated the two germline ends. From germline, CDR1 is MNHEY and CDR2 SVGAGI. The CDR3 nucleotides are TGTGCCAGCGGACACTCCTACGAGCAGTACTTC. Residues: CASGHSYEQYF.

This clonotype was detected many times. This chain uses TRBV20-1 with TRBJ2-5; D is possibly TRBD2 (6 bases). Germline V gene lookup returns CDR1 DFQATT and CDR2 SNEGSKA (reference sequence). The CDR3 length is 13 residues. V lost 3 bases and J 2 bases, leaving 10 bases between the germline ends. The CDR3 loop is CSASLAEQETQYF. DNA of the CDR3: TGCAGTGCTAGTTTAGCGGAGCAAGAGACCCAGTACTTC.

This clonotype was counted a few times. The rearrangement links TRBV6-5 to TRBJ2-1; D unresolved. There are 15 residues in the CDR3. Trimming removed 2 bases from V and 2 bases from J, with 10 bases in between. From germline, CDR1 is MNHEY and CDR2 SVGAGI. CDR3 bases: TGTGCCAGCAGTTACGCGAGGAGCCCCTACAATGAGCAGTTCTTC. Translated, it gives CASSYARSPYNEQFF.

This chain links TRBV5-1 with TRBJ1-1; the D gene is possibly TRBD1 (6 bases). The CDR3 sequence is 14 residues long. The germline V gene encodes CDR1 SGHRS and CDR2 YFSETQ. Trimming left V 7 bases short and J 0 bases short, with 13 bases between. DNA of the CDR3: TGCGCCAGCCACCTCGGGGGCATGAACACTGAAGCTTTCTTT. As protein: CASHLGGMNTEAFF. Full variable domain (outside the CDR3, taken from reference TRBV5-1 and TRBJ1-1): KAGVTQTPRYLIKTRGQQVTLSCSPISGHRSVSWYQQTPGQGLQFLFEYFSETQRNKGNFPGRFSGRQFSNSRSEMNVSTLELGDSALYLCASHLGGMNTEAFFGQGTRLTVV.

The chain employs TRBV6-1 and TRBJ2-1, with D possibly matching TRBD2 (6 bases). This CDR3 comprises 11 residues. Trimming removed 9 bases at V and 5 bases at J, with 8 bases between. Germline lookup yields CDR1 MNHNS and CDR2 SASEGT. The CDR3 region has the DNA TGTGCCAGGAGGGAGGACAATGAGCAGTTCTTC. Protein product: CARREDNEQFF.

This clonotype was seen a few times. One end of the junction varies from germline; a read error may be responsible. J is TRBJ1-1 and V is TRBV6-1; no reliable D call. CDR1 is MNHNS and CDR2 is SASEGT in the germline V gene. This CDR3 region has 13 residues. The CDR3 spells CASSGRANTGAFF. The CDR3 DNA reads TGTGCCAGCAGTGGGAGAGCGAACACTGGAGCTTTCTTT.

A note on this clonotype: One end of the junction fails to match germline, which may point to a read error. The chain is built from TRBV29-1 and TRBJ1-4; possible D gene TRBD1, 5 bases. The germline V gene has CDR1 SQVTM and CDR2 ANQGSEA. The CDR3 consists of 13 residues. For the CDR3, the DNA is TGCAGCGTTGCTGACAGTACTAATGAAAAACGGTTTTTT. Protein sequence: CSVADSTNEKRFF.

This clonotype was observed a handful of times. The CDR3 protein is CSARSGSKVNEQFF. The CDR3 DNA reads as TGCAGTGCCCGTAGCGGGAGTAAGGTCAATGAGCAGTTCTTC. This rearrangement joins TRBV20-1 to TRBJ2-1; TRBD2 matches at 9 bases. The CDR3 has 14 amino acids. With 6 bases clipped from V and 6 bases from J, the junction kept 9 bases outside the gene matches. The germline V gene has CDR1 DFQATT and CDR2 SNEGSKA (reference sequence).

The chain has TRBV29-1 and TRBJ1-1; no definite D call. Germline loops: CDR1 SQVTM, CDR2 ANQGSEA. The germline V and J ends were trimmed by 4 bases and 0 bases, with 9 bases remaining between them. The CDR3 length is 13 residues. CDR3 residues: CSVGGSVNTEAFF. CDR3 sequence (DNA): TGCAGCGTTGGAGGTTCAGTGAACACTGAAGCTTTCTTT.

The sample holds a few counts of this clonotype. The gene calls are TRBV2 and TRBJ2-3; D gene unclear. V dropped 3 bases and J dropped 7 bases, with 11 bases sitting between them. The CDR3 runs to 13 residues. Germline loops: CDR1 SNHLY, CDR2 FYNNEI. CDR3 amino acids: CASSESTKNTQYF. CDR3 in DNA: TGTGCCAGCAGTGAGTCGACGAAAAATACGCAGTATTTT.

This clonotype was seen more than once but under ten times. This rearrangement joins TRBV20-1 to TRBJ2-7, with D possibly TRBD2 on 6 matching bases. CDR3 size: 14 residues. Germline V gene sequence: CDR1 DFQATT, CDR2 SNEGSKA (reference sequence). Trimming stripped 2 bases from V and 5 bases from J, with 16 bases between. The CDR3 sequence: CSARRGRRGDEQYF. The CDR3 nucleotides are TGCAGTGCTAGAAGGGGTAGGAGGGGCGACGAGCAGTACTTC.